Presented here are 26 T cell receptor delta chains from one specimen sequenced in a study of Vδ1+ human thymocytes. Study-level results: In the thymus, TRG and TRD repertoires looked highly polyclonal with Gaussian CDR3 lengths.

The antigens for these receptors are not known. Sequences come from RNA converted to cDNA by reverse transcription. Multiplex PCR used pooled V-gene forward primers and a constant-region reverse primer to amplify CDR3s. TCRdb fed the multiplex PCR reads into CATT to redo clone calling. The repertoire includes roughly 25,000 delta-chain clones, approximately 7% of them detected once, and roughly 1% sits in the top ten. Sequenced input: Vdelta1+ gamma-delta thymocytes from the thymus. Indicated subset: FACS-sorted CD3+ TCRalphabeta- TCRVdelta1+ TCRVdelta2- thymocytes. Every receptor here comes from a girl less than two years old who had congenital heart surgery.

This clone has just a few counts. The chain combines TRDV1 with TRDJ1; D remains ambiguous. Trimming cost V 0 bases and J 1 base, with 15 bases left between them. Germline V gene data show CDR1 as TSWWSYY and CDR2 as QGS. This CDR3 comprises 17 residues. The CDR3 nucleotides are TGTGCTCTTGGGGAACTCTTACGTACCGCGGGCACCGATAAACTCATCTTT. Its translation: CALGELLRTAGTDKLIF.

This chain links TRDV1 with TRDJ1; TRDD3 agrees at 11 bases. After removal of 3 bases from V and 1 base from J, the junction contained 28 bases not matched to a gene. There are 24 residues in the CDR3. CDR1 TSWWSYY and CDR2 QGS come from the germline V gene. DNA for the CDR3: TGTGCTCTTGGGGAGAAAGAACCTCATCGACTGGGGGATAAGGGTACGCCATTCACCGATAAACTCATCTTT. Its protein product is CALGEKEPHRLGDKGTPFTDKLIF.

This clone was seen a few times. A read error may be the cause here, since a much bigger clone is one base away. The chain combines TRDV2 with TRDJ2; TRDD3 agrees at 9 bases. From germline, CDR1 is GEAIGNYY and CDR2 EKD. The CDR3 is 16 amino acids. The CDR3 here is CARDTDTGGGTAQLFF. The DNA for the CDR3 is TGTGCCCGTGACACCGATACTGGGGGAGGGACAGCACAACTCTTCTTT.

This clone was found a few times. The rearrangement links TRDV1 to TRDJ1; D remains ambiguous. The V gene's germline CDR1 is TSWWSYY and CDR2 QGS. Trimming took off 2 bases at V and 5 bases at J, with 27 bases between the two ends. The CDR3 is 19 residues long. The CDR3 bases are TGTGCTCTTGGGGAATCTCTCCCCCCGGGTCATACTCCCAGGGATAAACTCATCTTT. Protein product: CALGESLPPGHTPRDKLIF.

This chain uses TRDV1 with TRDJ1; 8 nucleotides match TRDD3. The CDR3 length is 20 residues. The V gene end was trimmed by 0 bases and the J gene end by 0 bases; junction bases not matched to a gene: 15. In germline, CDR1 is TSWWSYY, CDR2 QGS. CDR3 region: CALGELPLHTTGGHTDKLIF. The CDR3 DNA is TGTGCTCTTGGGGAACTACCCCTCCATACAACTGGGGGTCACACCGATAAACTCATCTTT.

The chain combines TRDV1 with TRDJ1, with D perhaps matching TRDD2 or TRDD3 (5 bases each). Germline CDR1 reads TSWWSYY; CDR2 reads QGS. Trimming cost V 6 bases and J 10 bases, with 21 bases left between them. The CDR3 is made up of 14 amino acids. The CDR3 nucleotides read TGTGCTCTTGGAAGTGGGGAGCCTCCTATGGGACTCATCTTT. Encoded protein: CALGSGEPPMGLIF.

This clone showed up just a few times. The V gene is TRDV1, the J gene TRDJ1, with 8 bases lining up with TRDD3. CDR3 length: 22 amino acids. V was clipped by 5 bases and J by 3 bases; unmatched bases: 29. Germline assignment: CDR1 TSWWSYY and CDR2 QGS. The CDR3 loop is CALGRTFTSVEYWGPRADKLIF. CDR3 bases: TGTGCTCTTGGGCGTACTTTCACCTCCGTGGAGTACTGGGGGCCGCGGGCCGATAAACTCATCTTT.

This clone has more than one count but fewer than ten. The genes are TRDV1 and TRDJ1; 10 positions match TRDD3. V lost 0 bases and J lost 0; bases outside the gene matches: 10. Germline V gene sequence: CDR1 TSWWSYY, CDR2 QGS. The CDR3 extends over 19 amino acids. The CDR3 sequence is CALGELVRGGYADTDKLIF. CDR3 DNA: TGTGCTCTTGGGGAACTAGTTCGGGGGGGATACGCGGACACCGATAAACTCATCTTT.

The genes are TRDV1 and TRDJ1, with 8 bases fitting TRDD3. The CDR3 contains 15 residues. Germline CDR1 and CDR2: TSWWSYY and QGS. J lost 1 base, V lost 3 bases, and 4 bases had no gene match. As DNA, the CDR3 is TGTGCTCTTGGGGAGCCCTGGGGGACCACCGATAAACTCATCTTT. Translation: CALGEPWGTTDKLIF.

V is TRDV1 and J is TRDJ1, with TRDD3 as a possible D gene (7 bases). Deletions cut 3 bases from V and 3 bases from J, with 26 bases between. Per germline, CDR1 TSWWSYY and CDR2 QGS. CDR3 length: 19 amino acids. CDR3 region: CALGDPTTPWGLKSDKLIF. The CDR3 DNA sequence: TGTGCTCTTGGGGATCCTACTACGCCCTGGGGGTTAAAATCCGATAAACTCATCTTT.

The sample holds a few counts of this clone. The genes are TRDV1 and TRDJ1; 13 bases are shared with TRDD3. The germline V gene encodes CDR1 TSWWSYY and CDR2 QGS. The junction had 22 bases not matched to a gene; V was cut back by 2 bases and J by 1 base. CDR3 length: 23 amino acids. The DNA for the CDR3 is TGTGCTCTTGGGGAATACCCAGCCCTAACTGGGGGATACGGGCCCGTACTCACCGATAAACTCATCTTT. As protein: CALGEYPALTGGYGPVLTDKLIF.

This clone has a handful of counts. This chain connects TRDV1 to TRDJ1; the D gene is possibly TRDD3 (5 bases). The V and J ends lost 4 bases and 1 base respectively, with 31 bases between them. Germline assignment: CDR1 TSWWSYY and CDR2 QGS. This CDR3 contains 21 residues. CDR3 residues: CALGALEGPSRGGYRTDKLIF. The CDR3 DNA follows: TGTGCTCTTGGGGCCCTTGAGGGACCATCCCGGGGAGGGTACCGCACCGATAAACTCATCTTT.

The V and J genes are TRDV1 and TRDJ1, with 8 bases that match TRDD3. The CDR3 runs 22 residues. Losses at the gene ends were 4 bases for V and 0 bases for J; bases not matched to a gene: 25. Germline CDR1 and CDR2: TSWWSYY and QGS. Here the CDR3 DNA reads TGTGCTCTTGGGGGGCCTGGGGCCTTCCGAGTCTGGGGGACCCCCTACACCGATAAACTCATCTTT. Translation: CALGGPGAFRVWGTPYTDKLIF.

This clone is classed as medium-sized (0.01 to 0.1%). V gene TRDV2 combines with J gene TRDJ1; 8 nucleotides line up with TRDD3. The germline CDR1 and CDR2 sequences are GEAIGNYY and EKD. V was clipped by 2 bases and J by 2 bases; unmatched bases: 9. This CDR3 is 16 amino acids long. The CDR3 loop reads CACDSPPYWGTDKLIF. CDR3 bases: TGTGCCTGTGACAGTCCCCCGTACTGGGGGACCGATAAACTCATCTTT.

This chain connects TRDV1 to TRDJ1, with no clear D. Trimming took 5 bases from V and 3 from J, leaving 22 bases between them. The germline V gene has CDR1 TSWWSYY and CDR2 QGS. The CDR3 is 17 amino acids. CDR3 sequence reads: CALGRKYLKFNPDKLIF. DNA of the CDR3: TGTGCTCTTGGGAGGAAGTACCTAAAATTCAACCCCGATAAACTCATCTTT.

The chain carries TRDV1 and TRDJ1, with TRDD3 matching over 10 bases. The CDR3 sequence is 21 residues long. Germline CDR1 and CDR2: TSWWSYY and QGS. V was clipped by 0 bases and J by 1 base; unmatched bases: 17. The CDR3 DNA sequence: TGTGCTCTTGGGGAACTAGGGCACATGAGGCTGGGGGATAGGACCACCGATAAACTCATCTTT. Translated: CALGELGHMRLGDRTTDKLIF.

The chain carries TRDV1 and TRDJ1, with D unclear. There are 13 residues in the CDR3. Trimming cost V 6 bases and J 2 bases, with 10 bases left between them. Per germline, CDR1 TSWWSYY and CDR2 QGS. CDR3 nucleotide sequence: TGTGCTCTTGGTAAGGACCTGACCGATAAACTCATCTTT. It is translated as CALGKDLTDKLIF.

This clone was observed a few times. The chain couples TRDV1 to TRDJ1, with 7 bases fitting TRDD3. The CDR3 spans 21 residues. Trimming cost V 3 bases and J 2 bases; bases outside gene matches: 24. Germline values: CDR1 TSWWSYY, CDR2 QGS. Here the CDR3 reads CALGDPTPYVLGIRGTDKLIF. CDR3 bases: TGTGCTCTTGGGGACCCCACCCCTTACGTACTGGGGATAAGGGGTACCGATAAACTCATCTTT.

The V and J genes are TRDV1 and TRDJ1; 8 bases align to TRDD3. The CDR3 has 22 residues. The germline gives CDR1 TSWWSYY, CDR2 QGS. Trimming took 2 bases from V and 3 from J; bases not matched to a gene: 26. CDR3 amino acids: CALGELGPPIGLGGYSPDKLIF. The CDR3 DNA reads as TGTGCTCTTGGGGAATTGGGACCCCCTATCGGACTGGGGGGATATTCACCCGATAAACTCATCTTT.

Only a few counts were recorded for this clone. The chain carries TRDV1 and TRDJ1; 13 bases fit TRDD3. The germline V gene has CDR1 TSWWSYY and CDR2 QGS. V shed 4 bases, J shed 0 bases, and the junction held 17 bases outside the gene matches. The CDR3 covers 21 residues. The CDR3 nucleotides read TGTGCTCTTGGGGGGCCTAGACCCCTTACTGGGGGATACGGTGACACCGATAAACTCATCTTT. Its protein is CALGGPRPLTGGYGDTDKLIF.

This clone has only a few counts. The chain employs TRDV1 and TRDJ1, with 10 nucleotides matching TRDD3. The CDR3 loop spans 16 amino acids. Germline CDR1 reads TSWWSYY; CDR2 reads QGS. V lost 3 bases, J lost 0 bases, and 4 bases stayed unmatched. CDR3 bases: TGTGCTCTTGGGGACTACTGGGGGATGTACACCGATAAACTCATCTTT. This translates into CALGDYWGMYTDKLIF.

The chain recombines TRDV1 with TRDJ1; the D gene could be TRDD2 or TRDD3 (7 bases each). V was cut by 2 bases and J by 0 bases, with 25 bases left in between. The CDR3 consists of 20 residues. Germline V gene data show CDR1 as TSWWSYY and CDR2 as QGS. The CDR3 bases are TGTGCTCTTGGGGAAGAACCCCTTCCTTATACTGGGGCGTACACCGATAAACTCATCTTT. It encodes CALGEEPLPYTGAYTDKLIF.

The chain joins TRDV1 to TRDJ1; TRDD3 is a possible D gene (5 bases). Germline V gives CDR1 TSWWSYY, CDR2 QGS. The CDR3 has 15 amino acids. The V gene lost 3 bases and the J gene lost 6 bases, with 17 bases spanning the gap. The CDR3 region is CALGELLTGAYKLIF. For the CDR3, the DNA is TGTGCTCTTGGGGAGCTCCTTACTGGAGCTTATAAACTCATCTTT.

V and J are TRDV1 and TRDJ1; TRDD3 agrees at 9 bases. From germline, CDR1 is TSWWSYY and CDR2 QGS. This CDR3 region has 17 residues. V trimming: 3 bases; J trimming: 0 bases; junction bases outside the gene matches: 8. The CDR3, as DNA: TGTGCTCTTGGGGAGCCGGGGGATACTAGATACACCGATAAACTCATCTTT. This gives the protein CALGEPGDTRYTDKLIF.

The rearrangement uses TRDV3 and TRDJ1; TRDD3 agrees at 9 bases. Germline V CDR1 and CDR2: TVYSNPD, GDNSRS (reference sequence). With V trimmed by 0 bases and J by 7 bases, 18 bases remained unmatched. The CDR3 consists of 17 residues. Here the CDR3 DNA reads TGTGCCTTTAGGCCCTTACGATGTCAGGGGGATACCCTTAAACTCATCTTT. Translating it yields CAFRPLRCQGDTLKLIF.

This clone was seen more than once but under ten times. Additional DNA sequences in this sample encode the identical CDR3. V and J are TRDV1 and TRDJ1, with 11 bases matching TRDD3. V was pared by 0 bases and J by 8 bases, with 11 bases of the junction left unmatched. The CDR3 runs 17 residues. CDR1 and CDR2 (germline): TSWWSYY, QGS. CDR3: CALGELGCWGIPDKLIF. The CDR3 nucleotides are TGTGCTCTTGGGGAACTGGGCTGCTGGGGGATACCTGACAAACTCATCTTT.